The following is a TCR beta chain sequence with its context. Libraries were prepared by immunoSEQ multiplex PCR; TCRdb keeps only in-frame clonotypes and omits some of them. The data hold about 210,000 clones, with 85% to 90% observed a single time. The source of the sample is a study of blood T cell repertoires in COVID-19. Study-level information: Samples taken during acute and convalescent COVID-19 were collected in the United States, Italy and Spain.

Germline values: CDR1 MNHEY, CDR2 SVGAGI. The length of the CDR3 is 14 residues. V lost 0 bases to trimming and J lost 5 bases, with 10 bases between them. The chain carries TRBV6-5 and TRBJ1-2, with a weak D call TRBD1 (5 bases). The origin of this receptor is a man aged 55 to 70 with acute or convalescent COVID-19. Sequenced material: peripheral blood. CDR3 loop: CASSYSIGGYGYTF. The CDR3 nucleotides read TGTGCCAGCAGTTACTCGATTGGGGGGTATGGCTACACCTTC.